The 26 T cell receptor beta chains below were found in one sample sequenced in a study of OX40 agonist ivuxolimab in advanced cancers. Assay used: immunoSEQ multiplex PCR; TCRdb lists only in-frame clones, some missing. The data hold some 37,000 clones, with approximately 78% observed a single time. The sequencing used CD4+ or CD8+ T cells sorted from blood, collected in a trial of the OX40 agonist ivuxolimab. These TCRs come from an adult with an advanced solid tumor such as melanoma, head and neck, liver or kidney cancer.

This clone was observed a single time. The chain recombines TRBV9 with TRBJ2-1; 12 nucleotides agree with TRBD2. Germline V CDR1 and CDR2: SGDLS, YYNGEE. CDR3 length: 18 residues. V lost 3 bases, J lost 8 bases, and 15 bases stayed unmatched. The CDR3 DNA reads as TGTGCCAGCAGCGATAAAACAGCGGGACTAGCGGGTTTGGATGAGCAGTTCTTC. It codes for CASSDKTAGLAGLDEQFF.

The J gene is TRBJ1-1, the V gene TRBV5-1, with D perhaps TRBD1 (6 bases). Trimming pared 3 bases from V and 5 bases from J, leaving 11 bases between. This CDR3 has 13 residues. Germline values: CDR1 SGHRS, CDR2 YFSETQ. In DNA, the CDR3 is TGCGCCAGCAGCTCACAGGGAGAGACTGAAGCTTTCTTT. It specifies CASSSQGETEAFF.

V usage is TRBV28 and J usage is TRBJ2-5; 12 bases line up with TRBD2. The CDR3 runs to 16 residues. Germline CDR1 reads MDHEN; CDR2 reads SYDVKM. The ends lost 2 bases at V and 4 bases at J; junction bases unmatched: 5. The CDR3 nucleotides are TGTGCCAGCAGTTTAGCGACTAGCGGGGGAGGAGAGACCCAGTACTTC. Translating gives CASSLATSGGGETQYF.

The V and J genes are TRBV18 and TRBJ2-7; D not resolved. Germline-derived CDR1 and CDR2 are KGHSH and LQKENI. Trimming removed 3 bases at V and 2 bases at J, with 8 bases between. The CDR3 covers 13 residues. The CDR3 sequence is CASSPNAAYEQYF. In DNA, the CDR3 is TGTGCCAGCTCACCCAACGCCGCCTACGAGCAGTACTTC. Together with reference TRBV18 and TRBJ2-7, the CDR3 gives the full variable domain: NAGVMQNPRHLVRRRGQEARLRCSPMKGHSHVYWYRQLPEEGLKFMVYLQKENIIDESGMPKERFSAEFPKEGPSILRIQQVVRGDSAAYFCASSPNAAYEQYFGPGTRLTVT.

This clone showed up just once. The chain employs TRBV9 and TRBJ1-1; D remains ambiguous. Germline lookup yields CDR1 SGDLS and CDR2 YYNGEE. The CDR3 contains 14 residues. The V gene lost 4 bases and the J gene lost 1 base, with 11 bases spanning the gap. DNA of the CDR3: TGTGCCAGCAGCCCAATCGACCCGAACACTGAAGCTTTCTTT. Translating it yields CASSPIDPNTEAFF.

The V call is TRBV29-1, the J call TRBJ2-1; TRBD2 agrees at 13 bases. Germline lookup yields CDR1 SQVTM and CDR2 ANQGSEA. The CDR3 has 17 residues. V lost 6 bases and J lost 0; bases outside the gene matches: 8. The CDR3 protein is CSVIGLAGENSYNEQFF. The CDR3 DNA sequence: TGCAGCGTCATCGGACTAGCGGGGGAGAACTCCTACAATGAGCAGTTCTTC.

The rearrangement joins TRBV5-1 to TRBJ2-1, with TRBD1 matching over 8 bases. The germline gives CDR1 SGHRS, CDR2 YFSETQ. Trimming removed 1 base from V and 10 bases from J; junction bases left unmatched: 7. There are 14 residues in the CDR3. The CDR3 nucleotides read TGCGCCAGCAGCTTGAGACAGGGGCCCATGGAGCAGTTCTTC. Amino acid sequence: CASSLRQGPMEQFF.

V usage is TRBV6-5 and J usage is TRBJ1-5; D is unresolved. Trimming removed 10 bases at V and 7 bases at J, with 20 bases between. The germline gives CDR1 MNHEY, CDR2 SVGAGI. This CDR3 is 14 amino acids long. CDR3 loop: CAISPVRRAQPQHF. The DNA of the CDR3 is TGTGCCATCTCCCCAGTTCGAAGGGCCCAGCCCCAGCATTTT.

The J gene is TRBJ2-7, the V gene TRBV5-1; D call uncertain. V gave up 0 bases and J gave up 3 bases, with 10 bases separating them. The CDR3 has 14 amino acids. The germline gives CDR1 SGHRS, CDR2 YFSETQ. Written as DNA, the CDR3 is TGCGCCAGCAGCTTGGACGTATCGGACTACGAGCAGTACTTC. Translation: CASSLDVSDYEQYF. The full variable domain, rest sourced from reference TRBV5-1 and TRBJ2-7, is KAGVTQTPRYLIKTRGQQVTLSCSPISGHRSVSWYQQTPGQGLQFLFEYFSETQRNKGNFPGRFSGRQFSNSRSEMNVSTLELGDSALYLCASSLDVSDYEQYFGPGTRLTVT.

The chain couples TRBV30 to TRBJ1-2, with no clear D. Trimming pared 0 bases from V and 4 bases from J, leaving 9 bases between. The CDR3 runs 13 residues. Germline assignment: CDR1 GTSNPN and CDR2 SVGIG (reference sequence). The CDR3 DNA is TGTGCCTGGAGTGTACAACAGATCTATGGCTACACCTTC. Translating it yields CAWSVQQIYGYTF.

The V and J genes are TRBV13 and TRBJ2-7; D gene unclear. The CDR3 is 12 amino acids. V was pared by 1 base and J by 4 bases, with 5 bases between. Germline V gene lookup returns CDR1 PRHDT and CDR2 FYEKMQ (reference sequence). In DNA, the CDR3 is TGTGCCAGCAGCTTAGACACTTACGAGCAGTACTTC. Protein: CASSLDTYEQYF.

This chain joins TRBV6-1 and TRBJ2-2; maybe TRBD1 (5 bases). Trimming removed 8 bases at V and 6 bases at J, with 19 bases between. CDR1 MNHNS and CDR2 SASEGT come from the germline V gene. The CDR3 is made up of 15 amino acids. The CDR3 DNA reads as TGTGCCAGCTTCTTCAGGCAGGGCTTGCCCGGGGAGCTGTTTTTT. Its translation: CASFFRQGLPGELFF.

The CDR3 protein is CASSYSAGGGGEAFF. The DNA for the CDR3 is TGTGCCAGCAGTTACTCGGCAGGGGGCGGCGGTGAAGCTTTCTTT. V and J are TRBV6-5 and TRBJ1-1, with TRBD1 matching over 8 bases. CDR3 length: 15 amino acids. The V segment lost 0 bases and the J segment 7 bases; nucleotides outside the gene matches: 7. CDR1 and CDR2 (germline): MNHEY, SVGAGI.

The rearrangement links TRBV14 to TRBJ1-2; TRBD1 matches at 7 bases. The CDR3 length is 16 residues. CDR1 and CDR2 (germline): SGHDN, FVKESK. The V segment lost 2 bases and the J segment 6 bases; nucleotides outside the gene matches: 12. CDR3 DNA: TGTGCCAGCAGCCAACTGACAGGGATCTATCAAGATGGCTACACCTTC. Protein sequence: CASSQLTGIYQDGYTF.

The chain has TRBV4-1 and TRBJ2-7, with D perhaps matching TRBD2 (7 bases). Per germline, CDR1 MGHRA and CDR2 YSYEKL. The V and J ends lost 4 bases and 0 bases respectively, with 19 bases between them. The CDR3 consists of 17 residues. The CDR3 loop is CASSRVGGAGASYEQYF. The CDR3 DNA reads TGCGCCAGCAGCCGAGTGGGGGGGGCAGGGGCCTCCTACGAGCAGTACTTC.

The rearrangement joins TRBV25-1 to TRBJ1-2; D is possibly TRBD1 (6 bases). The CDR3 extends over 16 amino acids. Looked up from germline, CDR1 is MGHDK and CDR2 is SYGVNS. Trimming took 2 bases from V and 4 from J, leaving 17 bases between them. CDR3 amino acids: CASSEGGAPRGYGYTF. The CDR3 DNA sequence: TGTGCCAGCAGTGAAGGGGGGGCCCCGAGAGGCTATGGCTACACCTTC.

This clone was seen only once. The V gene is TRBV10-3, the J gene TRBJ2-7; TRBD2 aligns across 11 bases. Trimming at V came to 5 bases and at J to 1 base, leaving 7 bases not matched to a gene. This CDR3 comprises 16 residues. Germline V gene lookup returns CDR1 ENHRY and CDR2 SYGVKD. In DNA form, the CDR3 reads TGTGCCATCAGTAGACTAGCGGGATCTAGATCCTACGAGCAGTACTTC. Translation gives CAISRLAGSRSYEQYF.

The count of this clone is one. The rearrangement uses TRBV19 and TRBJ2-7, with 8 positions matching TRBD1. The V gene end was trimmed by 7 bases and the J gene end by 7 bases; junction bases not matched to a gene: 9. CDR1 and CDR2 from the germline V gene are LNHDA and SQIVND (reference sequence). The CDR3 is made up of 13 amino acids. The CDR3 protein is CASTSTGAGEQYF. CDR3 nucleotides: TGTGCCAGTACCTCGACAGGGGCGGGGGAGCAGTACTTC.

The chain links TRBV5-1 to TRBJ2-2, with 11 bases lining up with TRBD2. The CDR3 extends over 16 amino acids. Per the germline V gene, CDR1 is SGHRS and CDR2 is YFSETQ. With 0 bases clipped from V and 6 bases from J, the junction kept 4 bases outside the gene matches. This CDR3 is CASSLASSGRPGELFF. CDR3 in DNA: TGCGCCAGCAGCTTGGCCTCTAGCGGGAGGCCCGGGGAGCTGTTTTTT.

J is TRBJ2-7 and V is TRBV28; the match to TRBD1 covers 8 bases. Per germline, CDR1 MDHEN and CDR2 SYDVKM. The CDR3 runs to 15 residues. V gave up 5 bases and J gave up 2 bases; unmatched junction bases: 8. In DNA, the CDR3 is TGTGCCAGCAGTCCCGCCGGGACAGGAGCCTACGAGCAGTACTTC. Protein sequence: CASSPAGTGAYEQYF.

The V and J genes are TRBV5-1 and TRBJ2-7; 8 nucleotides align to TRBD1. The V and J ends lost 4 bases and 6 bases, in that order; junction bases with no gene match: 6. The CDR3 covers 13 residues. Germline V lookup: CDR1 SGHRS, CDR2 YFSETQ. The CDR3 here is CASSSGQGREQYF. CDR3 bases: TGCGCCAGCAGCAGCGGACAGGGACGCGAGCAGTACTTC.

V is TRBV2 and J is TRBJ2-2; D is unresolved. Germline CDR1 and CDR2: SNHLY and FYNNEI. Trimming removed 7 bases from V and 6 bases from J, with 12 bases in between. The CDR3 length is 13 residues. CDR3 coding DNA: TGTGCCAGCAAGACGGTTGGCCCCGGGGAGCTGTTTTTT. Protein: CASKTVGPGELFF. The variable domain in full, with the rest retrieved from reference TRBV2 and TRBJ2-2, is EPEVTQTPSHQVTQMGQEVILRCVPISNHLYFYWYRQILGQKVEFLVSFYNNEISEKSEIFDDQFSVERPDGSNFTLKIRSTKLEDSAMYFCASKTVGPGELFFGEGSRLTVL.

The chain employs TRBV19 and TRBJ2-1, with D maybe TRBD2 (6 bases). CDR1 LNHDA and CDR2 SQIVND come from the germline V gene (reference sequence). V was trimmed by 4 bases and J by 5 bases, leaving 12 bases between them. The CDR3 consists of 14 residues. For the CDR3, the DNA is TGTGCCAGTAGTAGTACGGGAGCCAACAATGAGCAGTTCTTC. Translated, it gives CASSSTGANNEQFF.

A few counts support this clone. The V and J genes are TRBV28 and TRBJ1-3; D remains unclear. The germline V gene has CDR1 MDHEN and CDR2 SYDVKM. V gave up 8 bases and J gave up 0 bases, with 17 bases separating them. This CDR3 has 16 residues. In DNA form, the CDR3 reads TGTGCCAGCTGCGAGGGTGGGGAGAGCTCTGGAAACACCATATATTTT. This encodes CASCEGGESSGNTIYF. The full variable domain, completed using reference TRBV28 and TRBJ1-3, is DVKVTQSSRYLVKRTGEKVFLECVQDMDHENMFWYRQDPGLGLRLIYFSYDVKMKEKGDIPEGYSVSREKKERFSLILESASTNQTSMYLCASCEGGESSGNTIYFGEGSWLTVV.

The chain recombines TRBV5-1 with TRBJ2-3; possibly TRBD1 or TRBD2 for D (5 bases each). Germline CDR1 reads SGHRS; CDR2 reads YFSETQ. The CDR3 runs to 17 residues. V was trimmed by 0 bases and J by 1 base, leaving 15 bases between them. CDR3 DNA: TGCGCCAGCAGCTTGGTAGAGGGGAGCCTCCGCACAGATACGCAGTATTTT. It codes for CASSLVEGSLRTDTQYF.

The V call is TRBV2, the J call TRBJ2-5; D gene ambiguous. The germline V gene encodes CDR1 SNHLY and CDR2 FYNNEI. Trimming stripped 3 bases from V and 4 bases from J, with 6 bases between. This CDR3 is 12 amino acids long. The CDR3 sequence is CASSDRRETQYF. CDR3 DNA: TGTGCCAGCAGTGATAGACGAGAGACCCAGTACTTC.